This T cell receptor (beta chain) appears in the sequencing data of a study of blood T cell repertoires in COVID-19. In the study overall: Acute and convalescent COVID-19 specimens originated in the United States, Italy and Spain. The analysed material was cDNA or gDNA that came from T cells, B-cell-depleted T cells, or PBMCs.

Germline CDR1 reads SQVTM; CDR2 reads ANQGSEA. The CDR3 is made up of 13 amino acids. V trimming: 8 bases; J trimming: 2 bases; junction bases outside the gene matches: 8. Authors' processing steps: Scientists estimated how many nucleated cells there were by amplifying reference gene primers. Assay: immunoSEQ multiplex PCR; the TCRdb copy retains only in-frame clones and omits some. The V and J calls and clone size are taken from that table; D and trimming were inferred from the DNA. This sample yields some 110,000 clones, of which around 87% are seen a single time; over 7% belongs to the top ten. Specimen: peripheral blood. This TCR was sampled from a human donor in a cohort sampled during active COVID-19. The chain couples TRBV29-1 to TRBJ2-7; 8 bases align to TRBD1. The chain's CDR3 is CSTQGAGPYEQYF. In DNA form, the CDR3 reads TGCAGCACCCAGGGGGCAGGACCCTACGAGCAGTACTTC.